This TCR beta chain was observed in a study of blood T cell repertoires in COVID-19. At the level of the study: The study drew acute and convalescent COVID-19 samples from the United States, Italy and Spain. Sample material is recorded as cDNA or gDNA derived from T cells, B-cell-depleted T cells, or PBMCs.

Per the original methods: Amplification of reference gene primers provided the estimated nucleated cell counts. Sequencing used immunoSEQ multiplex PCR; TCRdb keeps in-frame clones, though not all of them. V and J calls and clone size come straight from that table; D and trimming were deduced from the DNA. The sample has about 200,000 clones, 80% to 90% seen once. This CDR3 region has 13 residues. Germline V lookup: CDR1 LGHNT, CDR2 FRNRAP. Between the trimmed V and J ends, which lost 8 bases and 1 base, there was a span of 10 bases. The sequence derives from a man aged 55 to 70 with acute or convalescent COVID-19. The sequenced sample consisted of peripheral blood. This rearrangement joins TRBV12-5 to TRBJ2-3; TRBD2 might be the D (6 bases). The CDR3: CASSASGTDTQYF. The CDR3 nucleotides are TGTGCTAGTTCGGCTAGCGGCACAGATACGCAGTATTTT.